This T cell receptor (beta chain) originates from a study of cytomegalovirus exposure and HLA in healthy donors. Background on the study: As released early, the data held roughly 85 million unique TCRs from HLA-typed donors.

This clone was seen a handful of times. Its antigen is unknown. The study, taken as a whole, reports: HLA restriction was apparent for most CMV-associated TCR beta chains in a later analysis. According to a later analysis, donors in an Asian-associated ancestry cluster reportedly had fewer N-insertions than the roughly 660-donor mean. Follow-up analysis found HLA locus-dependent TCR association rates, highest for DRB1 and lowest for HLA-C.

It was with 60 Vbeta and 13 Jbeta primers that the PCR ran. Here immunoSEQ multiplex PCR was the method, and the copy in TCRdb shows in-frame clones only, minus some. The sample lists roughly 99,000 clones, approximately 79% seen once, with more than 2% in the top ten. CDR1 and CDR2 from the germline V gene are SGHRS and YFSETQ. This CDR3 contains 15 residues. The ends lost 2 bases at V and 11 bases at J; junction bases unmatched: 10. The source of this sequence is a man aged 18 to 30 in good health and CMV-seronegative. Sequenced input: PBMCs. This sequence joins TRBV5-1 and TRBJ1-1; 12 bases are shared with TRBD1. The CDR3 DNA reads as TGCGCCAGCAGCTTTGGGGGACAGGGGGCAGGTGGGGCTTTCTTT. Translating gives CASSFGGQGAGGAFF.